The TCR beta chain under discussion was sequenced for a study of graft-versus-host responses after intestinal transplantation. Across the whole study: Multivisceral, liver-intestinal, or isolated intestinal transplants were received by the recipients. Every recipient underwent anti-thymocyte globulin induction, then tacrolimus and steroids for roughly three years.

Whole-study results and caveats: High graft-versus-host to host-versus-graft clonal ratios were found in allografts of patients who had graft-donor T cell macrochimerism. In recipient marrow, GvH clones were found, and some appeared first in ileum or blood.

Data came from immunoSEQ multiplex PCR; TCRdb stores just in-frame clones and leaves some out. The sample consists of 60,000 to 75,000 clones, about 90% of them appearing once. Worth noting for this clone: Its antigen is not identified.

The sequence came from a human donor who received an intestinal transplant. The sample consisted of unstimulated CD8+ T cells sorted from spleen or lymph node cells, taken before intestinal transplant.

The CDR3 spells CAWSGQGPSNQPQHF. The CDR3 DNA reads TGTGCCTGGAGTGGACAGGGCCCTAGCAATCAGCCCCAGCATTTT. The chain carries TRBV30 and TRBJ1-5, with 7 bases identical to TRBD1. In germline, CDR1 is GTSNPN, CDR2 SVGIG (reference sequence). This CDR3 has 15 residues. After removal of 1 base from V and 0 bases from J, the junction contained 3 bases not matched to a gene.